This TCR beta chain was recorded in a study of blood T cell repertoires in COVID-19. At the level of the study: Samples taken during acute and convalescent COVID-19 were collected in the United States, Italy and Spain. T cells, B-cell-depleted T cells, or PBMCs provided the cDNA or gDNA that served as material.

V lost 6 bases and J lost 7; bases outside the gene matches: 10. In germline, CDR1 is MNHNY, CDR2 SVGAGI (reference sequence). The CDR3 has 15 amino acids. Original data processing: Counts of nucleated cells, estimated from reference gene primer amplification, were obtained. Generated by immunoSEQ multiplex PCR, the TCRdb table keeps only in-frame clones and is missing some. D and trimming were read from the DNA, whereas the V and J calls and clone size are those reported in that table. This sample has about 87,000 clones, with around four fifths found just once. The chain joins TRBV6-6 to TRBJ1-4; TRBD1 aligns across 8 bases. The source is a woman aged 55-70 years with acute or convalescent COVID-19. Sequencing used peripheral blood. The CDR3 loop is CASRPPTGDGEKLFF. The DNA for the CDR3 is TGTGCCAGCAGACCCCCGACAGGGGATGGTGAAAAACTGTTTTTT.